Each of the 17 T cell receptor beta chains below was sequenced from the same sample in a study of T cell clonality in common variable immunodeficiency. Assay used: immunoSEQ multiplex PCR; TCRdb lists only in-frame clones, some missing. Altogether about 66,000 clones were found in the sample, and no singletons occur. Sequencing used peripheral blood mononuclear cells. The receptor source for this set is a person between 18 and 75 years old in good health.

In this sample, this clone turned up many times. The missing CDR3 end, 3 residues past where the read stops, is filled in from the germline J gene. The chain couples TRBV19 to TRBJ2-1, with TRBD2 matching over 9 bases. V shed 3 bases, J shed 5 bases, and the junction held 8 bases outside the gene matches. The CDR3 has 16 residues. Germline CDR1 is LNHDA and CDR2 is SQIVND (reference sequence). CDR3 region: CASSIFAGGPDNEQFF. Partial CDR3 DNA: TGTGCCAGTAGTATTTTTGCGGGAGGGCCGGACAATGAG.

This clone appeared many times. Read data end 3 residues before the CDR3 end; the end is taken from the germline J gene. This chain joins TRBV18 and TRBJ1-5, with TRBD1 matching over 8 bases. With V trimmed by 5 bases and J by 2 bases, 5 bases remained unmatched. This CDR3 is 15 amino acids long. Germline CDR1 is KGHSH and CDR2 is LQKENI. CDR3 loop: CASSRDRSGNQPQHF. The CDR3 bases that were read are TGTGCCAGCTCAAGGGACAGGTCCGGCAATCAGCCC.

This clone was picked up many times. The read finishes 3 residues shy of the CDR3 end, and the germline J gene is used to complete it. V and J are TRBV5-4 and TRBJ2-1, with TRBD2 identical over 8 bases. Losses at the gene ends were 6 bases for V and 4 bases for J; bases not matched to a gene: 12. Germline CDR1 SGHNT, CDR2 YYREEE (reference sequence). The CDR3 runs 16 residues. CDR3 sequence reads: CASIGGGGDAYNEQFF. The covered CDR3 bases are TGTGCCAGCATCGGGGGGGGCGGGGACGCTTACAATGAG.

Regarding this clone: Read coverage stops 3 residues before the CDR3 terminus; the germline J gene supplies the remainder. The chain is built from TRBV20-1 and TRBJ2-7; perhaps TRBD2 as D (6 bases). The germline V gene has CDR1 DFQATT and CDR2 SNEGSKA (reference sequence). The CDR3 is 14 amino acids. V gave up 0 bases and J gave up 0 bases, with 9 bases separating them. CDR3 loop: CSARDSSASYEQYF. The CDR3 DNA, read in part, is TGCAGTGCTAGAGATTCTAGCGCCTCCTACGAG.

This clone was recorded at least ten times. The read ends 3 residues before the CDR3 terminus; that terminus is restored from the germline J gene. The chain combines TRBV12-5 with TRBJ2-7; maybe TRBD2 (6 bases). Per the germline V gene, CDR1 is LGHNT and CDR2 is FRNRAP. The CDR3 extends over 17 amino acids. V was shortened by 1 base and J by 0 bases, with 16 bases between the two germline ends. The part of the CDR3 DNA that was read is TGTGCTAGTGGTTTGGGAACCTTAGCGGAAAGCTCCTACGAG. It translates to CASGLGTLAESSYE. In full, the CDR3 reads CASGLGTLAESSYEQYF.

This clone came up many times. The read gets to within 3 residues of the CDR3 end, and the germline J gene fills in the rest. V gene TRBV2 combines with J gene TRBJ1-5, with a tentative D call TRBD1 (5 bases). The V end was cut by 6 bases, the J end by 4 bases, with 13 bases between. Germline CDR1 is SNHLY and CDR2 is FYNNEI. This CDR3 has 14 residues. CDR3 DNA, as far as it was read: TGTGCCAGCAGCCGGGGGGGAGGTAATCAGCCC. It is translated as CASSRGGGNQP. The whole CDR3 protein is CASSRGGGNQPQHF.

This clone was seen ten or more times. Coverage ceases 3 residues before the CDR3 finishes, and the germline J gene fills in the end. The gene calls are TRBV20-1 and TRBJ2-3, with 9 positions matching TRBD2. The CDR3 runs to 16 residues. J was trimmed by 0 bases and V by 5 bases; bases with no gene match: 9. Germline V gene lookup returns CDR1 DFQATT and CDR2 SNEGSKA (reference sequence). The CDR3 spells CSALKSGGRSTDTQYF. The covered CDR3 bases are TGCAGTGCTCTTAAAAGCGGGGGGAGAAGCACAGATACG.

This clone showed up many times. From the germline J gene comes the end of the CDR3, since the read stops 3 residues before it. V gene TRBV7-2 combines with J gene TRBJ2-1; 14 bases agree with TRBD2. Trimming at V came to 3 bases and at J to 7 bases, leaving 2 bases not matched to a gene. Germline V CDR1 and CDR2: SGHTA, FQGNSA. The CDR3 runs 15 residues. The CDR3 bases that were read are TGTGCCAGCAGCTTGGGGACTAGCGGGAGTAATGAG. Protein product: CASSLGTSGSNE. The full CDR3 sequence reads CASSLGTSGSNEQFF.

This clone was seen ten or more times. The read stops 3 residues short of the end of the CDR3; the missing end is completed from the germline J gene. This chain uses TRBV5-1 with TRBJ2-2, with D unclear. Germline V lookup: CDR1 SGHRS, CDR2 YFSETQ. This CDR3 is built from 13 residues. The V gene lost 0 bases and the J gene lost 5 bases, with 5 bases spanning the gap. CDR3 DNA (partial): TGCGCCAGCAGCTTGGACGGTACCGGGGAG. This encodes CASSLDGTGE. The complete CDR3 reads CASSLDGTGELFF.

Ten or more counts support this clone. The CDR3 extends 3 residues past the end of the read, so its final part is completed from the germline J gene. The rearrangement joins TRBV20-1 to TRBJ1-3; 7 positions match TRBD1. V lost 5 bases and J lost 0; bases outside the gene matches: 4. This CDR3 has 14 amino acids. Germline V lookup: CDR1 DFQATT, CDR2 SNEGSKA (reference sequence). CDR3 amino acids: CSAPNRGSGNTIYF. CDR3 DNA (partial): TGCAGTGCTCCCAACAGGGGCTCTGGAAACACC.

There are many counts of this clone. The observed sequence ends 3 residues before the CDR3 terminus, with the missing tail filled in from the germline J gene. The chain is built from TRBV20-1 and TRBJ2-1; D is perhaps TRBD1 or TRBD2 (9 bases each). With 4 bases removed from V and 9 bases from J, the gap between germline ends came to 28 bases. This CDR3 has 17 residues. Per the germline V gene, CDR1 is DFQATT and CDR2 is SNEGSKA (reference sequence). Partial CDR3 DNA: TGCAGTGCTACCTATGGACAGGGGCGGACTAGCGATCGTGAG. Its translation: CSATYGQGRTSDRE. The full-length CDR3 reads as CSATYGQGRTSDREQFF.

Details on this clone: The CDR3 end falls 3 residues outside the read, so it is completed with the germline J gene. V and J are TRBV7-9 and TRBJ1-1; no clear D. V was trimmed by 3 bases and J by 0 bases, leaving 2 bases between them. CDR1 and CDR2 (germline): SEHNR, FQNEAQ (reference sequence). The CDR3 consists of 12 residues. The CDR3 DNA, read in part, is TGTGCCAGCAGCTTCATGAACACTGAA. It is translated as CASSFMNTE. The entire CDR3 protein reads CASSFMNTEAFF.

This clone was seen at least ten times. The read is 3 residues too short to cover the CDR3 end, so that end is filled in from the germline J gene. The chain employs TRBV2 and TRBJ2-1; 8 bases are shared with TRBD2. V shed 9 bases and J 7 bases; nucleotides not matched to a gene: 11. Germline V CDR1 and CDR2: SNHLY, FYNNEI. The CDR3 contains 14 residues. CDR3 in amino acids: CASSPGGALNEQFF. The covered CDR3 bases are TGTGCCAGTAGCCCCGGGGGGGCCTTGAATGAG.

This clone was recorded at least ten times. The read terminates 3 residues ahead of where the CDR3 ends, so the germline J gene completes it. The chain combines TRBV19 with TRBJ1-2; D gene uncertain. Trimming removed 2 bases from V and 3 bases from J, with 19 bases in between. The CDR3 consists of 17 residues. The germline gives CDR1 LNHDA, CDR2 SQIVND (reference sequence). The CDR3 bases that were read are TGTGCCAGTAGTATATCGGTGGAAGGCGACTGGGACTATGGC. Its translation is CASSISVEGDWDYG. The whole CDR3 protein is CASSISVEGDWDYGYTF.

This clone has at least ten counts. The read ends 3 residues before the CDR3 terminus; that terminus is restored from the germline J gene. The rearrangement joins TRBV5-1 to TRBJ2-3; D is perhaps TRBD2 (5 bases). Germline V gives CDR1 SGHRS, CDR2 YFSETQ. V lost 3 bases and J 6 bases, leaving 8 bases between the germline ends. This CDR3 region has 12 residues. Incomplete CDR3 DNA: TGCGCCAGCAGCTCCGTAGCGGATACG. This gives the protein CASSSVADT. The full CDR3 is CASSSVADTQYF.

Ten or more counts support this clone. The sequenced fragment ends 3 residues before the CDR3 boundary, so the rest is inferred from the germline J gene. The chain combines TRBV4-2 with TRBJ1-2; D uncertain. Germline V lookup: CDR1 LGHNA, CDR2 YNFKEQ. V was clipped by 0 bases and J by 5 bases, with 7 bases between them. The CDR3 has 13 residues. The CDR3 reads CASSQEPTYGYTF. CDR3 bases read: TGTGCCAGCAGCCAAGAGCCCACATATGGC.

Ten or more counts support this clone. With the read ending 3 residues before the CDR3 end, the germline J gene is used to fill in that end. The V call is TRBV20-1, the J call TRBJ1-5; 10 bases match TRBD1. The germline gives CDR1 DFQATT, CDR2 SNEGSKA (reference sequence). V lost 3 bases and J lost 7; bases outside the gene matches: 3. The CDR3 is 13 residues long. This CDR3 is CSARTGGLQPQHF. The covered CDR3 bases are TGCAGTGCTAGGACAGGGGGCTTACAGCCC.